The 10 T cell receptor beta chains below all came from one sample that was sequenced in a study of breast tumors, draining lymph nodes, adjacent tissues. Via MiXCR, TCRdb re-called the multiplex PCR reads, giving one row per CDR3 protein. The sample contains approximately 210,000 distinct CDR3 sequences, roughly 30% of which appear only once. Breast cancer patients provided tissue from their axillary draining lymph nodes. The sample consisted of axillary lymph node tissue. These receptors came from a female donor with breast cancer. Some clones in this sample may be carry-over from other donors' samples.

This clonotype was detected a few times. Since a much larger clone is just one base distant, this may be a read error. The chain carries TRBV5-8 and TRBJ2-7, with D possibly matching TRBD1 (6 bases). Germline CDR1 and CDR2: SGHTS and YDEGEE. Deletions cut 3 bases from V and 6 bases from J, with 19 bases between. The CDR3 spans 15 residues. This CDR3 is CASSCDPGQLGEQYF. In nucleotides, the CDR3 is TGTGCCAGCAGCTGCGATCCGGGACAACTGGGCGAGCAGTACTTC. Using reference TRBV5-8 and TRBJ2-7 for the parts outside the CDR3, the full variable domain is EAGVTQSPTHLIKTRGQQATLRCSPISGHTSVYWYQQALGLGLQFLLWYDEGEERNRGNFPPRFSGRQFPNYSSELNVNALELEDSALYLCASSCDPGQLGEQYFGPGTRLTVT.

The chain carries TRBV19 and TRBJ2-7; TRBD2 matches 12 bases. V lost 6 bases to trimming and J lost 1 base; unmatched junction nucleotides: 4. This CDR3 has 15 residues. Per the germline V gene, CDR1 is LNHDA and CDR2 is SQIVND (reference sequence). Written as DNA, the CDR3 is TGTGCCAGTAGACGCGGACTAGCGGGGTCCTACGAGCAGTACTTC. Translated, it gives CASRRGLAGSYEQYF.

This clonotype was counted ten times or more. The V and J genes are TRBV6-2 or TRBV6-3 and TRBJ2-1; 10 positions agree with TRBD2. CDR1 and CDR2 from the germline V gene are MNHEY and SVGEGT. Trimming removed 6 bases from V and 7 bases from J; junction bases left unmatched: 3. This CDR3 has 13 residues. The CDR3 here is CASSPSGGNEQFF. The DNA of the CDR3 is TGTGCCAGCAGCCCTAGCGGGGGAAATGAGCAGTTCTTC.

At least ten counts were recorded for this clonotype. The CDR3 spells CASREGQGNEQFF. The DNA of the CDR3 is TGTGCCAGCAGGGAGGGCCAGGGCAATGAGCAGTTCTTC. The chain links TRBV2 to TRBJ2-1, with D maybe TRBD2 (6 bases). V lost 6 bases, J lost 6 bases, and 12 bases lay in between. The CDR3 length is 13 residues. The germline V gene encodes CDR1 SNHLY and CDR2 FYNNEI.

The chain combines TRBV12-3 or TRBV12-4 with TRBJ2-3; 15 nucleotides line up with TRBD2. The CDR3 is 18 amino acids. The V and J ends lost 6 bases and 4 bases, in that order; junction bases with no gene match: 11. The CDR3 loop is CASRLRRTSGGAADTQYF. CDR3 DNA sequence: TGTGCCAGCAGGCTACGTCGGACTAGCGGGGGGGCGGCAGATACGCAGTATTTT.

A word on this clonotype: This may be a read error, as it is one base from a much larger clone. V gene TRBV7-9 combines with J gene TRBJ1-3; maybe TRBD1 (6 bases). The CDR3 runs 15 residues. Germline lookup yields CDR1 SEHNR and CDR2 FQNEAQ (reference sequence). The CDR3 DNA sequence: TGCGCCAGCAGCTCACAGGGAAACTCTGGAAACACCATACATTTT. It yields the protein CASSSQGNSGNTIHF.

Concerning this clonotype: A much larger clone is a single base away; this may be a read error. The V gene is TRBV5-1, the J gene TRBJ2-5; 10 nucleotides match TRBD1. The germline CDR1 and CDR2 sequences are SGHRS and YFSETQ. V shed 0 bases and J 4 bases; nucleotides not matched to a gene: 6. CDR3 length equals 16 residues. CDR3 amino acids: CASSLGDRGRGETQYF. The CDR3 nucleotides are TGCGCCAGCAGCTTGGGGGACAGGGGTCGAGGAGAGACCCAGTACTTC. Variable domain in full (rest from reference TRBV5-1 and TRBJ2-5): KAGVTQTPRYLIKTRGQQVTLSCSPISGHRSVSWYQQTPGQGLQFLFEYFSETQRNKGNFPGRFSGRQFSNSRSEMNVSTLELGDSALYLCASSLGDRGRGETQYFGPGTRLLVL.

This clonotype was picked up many times. V is TRBV4-1 and J is TRBJ1-2, with D unclear. Germline lookup yields CDR1 MGHRA and CDR2 YSYEKL. The length of the CDR3 is 13 residues. Trimming took 3 bases from V and 7 from J, leaving 12 bases between them. The CDR3 DNA sequence: TGCGCCAGCAGCCATATCTCTGACCGTGGCTACACCTTC. Translated: CASSHISDRGYTF.

To note about this clonotype: Since the CDR3 does not end with the conserved phenylalanine or tryptophan, this likely comes from a read error. The chain links TRBV20-1 to TRBJ1-6; D is ambiguous. The length of the CDR3 is 15 residues. Germline loops: CDR1 DFQATT, CDR2 SNEGSKA (reference sequence). CDR3 amino acids: CSAKEYRGANSPLHY. CDR3 DNA sequence: TGTAGTGCTAAGGAATATCGCGGAGCCAATTCACCCCTCCACTAT.

This clonotype showed up many times. The chain uses TRBV25-1 and TRBJ2-1; D perhaps matches TRBD2 (5 bases). Germline-derived CDR1 and CDR2 are MGHDK and SYGVNS. V was shortened by 2 bases and J by 4 bases, with 12 bases between the two germline ends. The CDR3 sequence is 15 residues long. CDR3 nucleotide sequence: TGTGCCAGCAGTGAAAGTTCGGGGAGTTACAATGAGCAGTTCTTC. Translated, it gives CASSESSGSYNEQFF.